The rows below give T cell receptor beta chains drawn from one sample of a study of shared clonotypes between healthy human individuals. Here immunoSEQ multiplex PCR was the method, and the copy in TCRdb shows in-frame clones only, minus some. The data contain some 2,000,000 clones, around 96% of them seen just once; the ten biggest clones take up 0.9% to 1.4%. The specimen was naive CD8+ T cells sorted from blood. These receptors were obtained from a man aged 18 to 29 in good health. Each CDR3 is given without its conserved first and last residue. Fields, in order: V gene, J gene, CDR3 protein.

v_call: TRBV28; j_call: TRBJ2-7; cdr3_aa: ASSLRDKTYEQY
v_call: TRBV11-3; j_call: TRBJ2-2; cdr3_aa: ASSLDWRGRNTGELF
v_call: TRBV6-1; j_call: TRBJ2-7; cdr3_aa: ASSDYSGTSGAYEQY
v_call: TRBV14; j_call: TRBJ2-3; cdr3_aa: ASSQDKWTATQY
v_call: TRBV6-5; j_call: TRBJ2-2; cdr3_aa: ASSYSNPSNTGELF
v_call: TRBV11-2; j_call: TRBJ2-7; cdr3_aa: ASSSDPSSYEQY
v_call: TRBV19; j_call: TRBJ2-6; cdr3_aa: ASSGGISGANVLT
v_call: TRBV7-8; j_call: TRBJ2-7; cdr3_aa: ASSLLGGPSTYEQY
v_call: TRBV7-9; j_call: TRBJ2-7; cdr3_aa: ASSLAGSEQY
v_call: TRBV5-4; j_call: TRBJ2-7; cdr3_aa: ASSFPGQGLYEQY
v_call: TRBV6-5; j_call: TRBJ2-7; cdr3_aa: ASSYEDSGAYEQY
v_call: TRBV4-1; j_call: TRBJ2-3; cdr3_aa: ASSQDLYFTDTQY
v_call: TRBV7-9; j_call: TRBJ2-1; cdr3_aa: ASSLTAGEYNEQF
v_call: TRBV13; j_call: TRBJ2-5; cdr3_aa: ASSLVAGGLQETQY
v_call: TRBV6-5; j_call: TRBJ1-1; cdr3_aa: ASSYIPGVGTEAF
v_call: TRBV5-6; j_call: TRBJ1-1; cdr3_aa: ASSPGTGRTEAF
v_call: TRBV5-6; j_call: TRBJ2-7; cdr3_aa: ASSLVPAGPYEQY
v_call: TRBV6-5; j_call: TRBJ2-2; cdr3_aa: ASWESRVYTGELF
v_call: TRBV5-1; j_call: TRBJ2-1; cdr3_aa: ASSLEGGTYNEQF
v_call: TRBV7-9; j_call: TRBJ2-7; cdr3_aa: ASSFSTSGIYEQY
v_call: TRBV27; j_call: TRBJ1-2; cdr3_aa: ASSITGDGYGYT
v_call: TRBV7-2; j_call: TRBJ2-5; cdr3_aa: ASSSGTGPPSETQY
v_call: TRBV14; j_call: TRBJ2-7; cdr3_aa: ASSQHVGAGFSYEQY
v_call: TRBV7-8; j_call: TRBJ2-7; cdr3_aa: ASSLGGAGPYEQY
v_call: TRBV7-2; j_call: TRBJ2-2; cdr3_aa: ASSLAQAGENTGELF
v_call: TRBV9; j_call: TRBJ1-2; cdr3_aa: ASSVGDTLNYGYT
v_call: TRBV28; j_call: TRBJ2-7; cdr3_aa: ASSTGGDYEQY
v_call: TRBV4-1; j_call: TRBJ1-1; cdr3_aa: ASSLEGLLITEAF
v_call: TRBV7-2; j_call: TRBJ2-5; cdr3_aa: ASSLGLAVQETQY